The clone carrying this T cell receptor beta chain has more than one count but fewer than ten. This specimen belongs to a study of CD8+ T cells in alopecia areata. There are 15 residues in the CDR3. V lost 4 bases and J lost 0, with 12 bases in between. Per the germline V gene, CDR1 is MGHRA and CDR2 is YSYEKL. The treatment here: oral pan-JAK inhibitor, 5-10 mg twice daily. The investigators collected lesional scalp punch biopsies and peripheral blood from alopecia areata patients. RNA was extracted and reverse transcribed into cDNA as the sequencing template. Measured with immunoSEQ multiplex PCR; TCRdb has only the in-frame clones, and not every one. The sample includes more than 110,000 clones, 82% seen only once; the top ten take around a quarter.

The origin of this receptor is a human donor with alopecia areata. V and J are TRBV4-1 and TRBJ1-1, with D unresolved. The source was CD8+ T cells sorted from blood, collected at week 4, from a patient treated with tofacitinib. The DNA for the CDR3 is TGCGCCAGCAGCCCCCGGGCACCTATGAACACTGAAGCTTTCTTT. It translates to CASSPRAPMNTEAFF.